One and the same sample provided the 3 T cell receptor beta chains below, sequenced in a study of cytomegalovirus exposure and HLA in healthy donors. Profiled with immunoSEQ multiplex PCR; TCRdb holds only in-frame clones, not every one. The data contain around 90,000 clones, more than 70% of them singletons. The sequenced material came from PBMCs. Receptor source: a woman aged 18-29 years in good health and CMV-seropositive.

V is TRBV7-2 and J is TRBJ1-1, with TRBD1 matching 7 bases. This CDR3 has 13 amino acids. V shed 4 bases, J shed 4 bases, and the junction held 3 bases outside the gene matches. Germline loops: CDR1 SGHTA, CDR2 FQGNSA. The CDR3 loop reads CASSSRQGTEAFF. In nucleotides, the CDR3 is TGTGCCAGCAGCTCCCGACAGGGCACTGAAGCTTTCTTT.

This clone was seen just once. The chain links TRBV28 to TRBJ2-1; 15 bases agree with TRBD2. CDR3 size: 16 residues. CDR1 is MDHEN and CDR2 is SYDVKM in the germline V gene. The V and J ends lost 4 bases and 7 bases, in that order; junction bases with no gene match: 5. DNA for the CDR3: TGTGCCAGCAGTTCTTGGACTAGCGGGGGGGGTAATGAGCAGTTCTTC. This gives the protein CASSSWTSGGGNEQFF.

This sequence joins TRBV5-1 and TRBJ2-7; possibly TRBD2 for D (6 bases). V lost 5 bases and J 3 bases, leaving 9 bases between the germline ends. This CDR3 contains 12 residues. CDR1 is SGHRS and CDR2 is YFSETQ in the germline V gene. DNA for the CDR3: TGCGCCAGCAGTAGGGACTTCTACGAGCAGTACTTC. This gives the protein CASSRDFYEQYF.